This TCR beta chain was observed in a study of blood T cell repertoires in COVID-19. The germline V gene encodes CDR1 SGDLS and CDR2 YYNGEE. The V gene end was trimmed by 0 bases and the J gene end by 3 bases; junction bases not matched to a gene: 0. CDR3 length equals 14 residues. Libraries were prepared by immunoSEQ multiplex PCR; TCRdb keeps only in-frame clonotypes and omits some of them. Of 150,000 to 200,000 clones detected, approximately 86% appear once; the ten largest clones hold 4.5% to 6.5%. Self-reported history from a screening survey and questionnaire set each donor's cohort. The source is an older woman with acute COVID-19. The specimen was PBMCs or T cells enriched from blood (not recorded which). The rearrangement links TRBV9 to TRBJ2-7; 10 nucleotides agree with TRBD2. The CDR3: CASSVGLAGYEQYF. Here the CDR3 DNA reads TGTGCCAGCAGCGTAGGACTAGCGGGCTACGAGCAGTACTTC.